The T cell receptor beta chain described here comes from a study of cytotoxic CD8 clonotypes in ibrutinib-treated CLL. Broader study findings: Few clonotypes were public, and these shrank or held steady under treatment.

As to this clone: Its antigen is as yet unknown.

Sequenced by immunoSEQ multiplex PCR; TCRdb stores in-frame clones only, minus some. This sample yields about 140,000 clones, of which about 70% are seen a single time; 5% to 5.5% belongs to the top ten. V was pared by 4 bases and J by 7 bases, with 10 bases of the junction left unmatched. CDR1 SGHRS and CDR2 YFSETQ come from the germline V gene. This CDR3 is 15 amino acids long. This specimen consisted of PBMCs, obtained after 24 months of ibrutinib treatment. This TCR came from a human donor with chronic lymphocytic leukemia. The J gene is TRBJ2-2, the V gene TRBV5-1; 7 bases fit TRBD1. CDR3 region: CASSPPWTGYGELFF. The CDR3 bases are TGCGCCAGCAGCCCACCGTGGACAGGTTACGGGGAGCTGTTTTTT.